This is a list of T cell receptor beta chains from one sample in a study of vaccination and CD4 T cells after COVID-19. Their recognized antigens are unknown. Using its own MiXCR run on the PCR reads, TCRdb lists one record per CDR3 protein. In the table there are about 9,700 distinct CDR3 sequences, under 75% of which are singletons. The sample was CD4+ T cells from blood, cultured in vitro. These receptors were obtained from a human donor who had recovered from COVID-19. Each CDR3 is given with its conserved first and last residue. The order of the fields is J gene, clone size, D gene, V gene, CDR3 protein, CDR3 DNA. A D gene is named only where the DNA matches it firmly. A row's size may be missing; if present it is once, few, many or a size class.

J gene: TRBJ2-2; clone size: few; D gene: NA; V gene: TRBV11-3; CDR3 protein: CASSLGGLPVGELFF; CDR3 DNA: TGTGCCAGCAGCTTAGGGGGCCTTCCTGTCGGGGAGCTGTTTTTT
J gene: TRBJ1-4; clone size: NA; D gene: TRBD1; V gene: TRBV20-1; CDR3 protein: CSARDRQGGDEKLFF; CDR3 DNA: TGCAGTGCTAGAGATCGACAGGGCGGGGATGAAAAACTGTTTTTT
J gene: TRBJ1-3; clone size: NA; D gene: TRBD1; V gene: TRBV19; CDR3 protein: CASSDRGSGNTIYF; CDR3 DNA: TGTGCCAGTAGTGACAGGGGGTCTGGAAACACCATATATTTT
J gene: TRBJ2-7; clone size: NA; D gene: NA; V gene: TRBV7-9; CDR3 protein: CASSLGQGEIDEQYF; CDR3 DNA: TGTGCCAGCAGCTTAGGTCAGGGAGAGATAGACGAGCAGTACTTC
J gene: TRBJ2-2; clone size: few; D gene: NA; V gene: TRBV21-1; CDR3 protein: CASSKVGRNTGELFF; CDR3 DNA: TGTGCCAGCAGCAAAGTCGGGCGGAACACCGGGGAGCTGTTTTTT
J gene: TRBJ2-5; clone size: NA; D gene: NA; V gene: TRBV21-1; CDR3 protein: CASSQALGLETQYF; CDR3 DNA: TGTGCCAGCAGCCAAGCATTGGGGTTAGAGACCCAGTACTTC
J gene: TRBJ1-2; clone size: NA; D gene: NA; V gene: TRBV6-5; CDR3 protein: CASSYSKDGRGYTF; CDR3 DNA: TGTGCCAGCAGTTACTCGAAAGACGGTCGAGGCTACACCTTC
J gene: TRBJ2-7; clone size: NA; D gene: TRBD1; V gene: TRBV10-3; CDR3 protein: CATEVRTGGDEQYF; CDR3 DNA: TGTGCCACTGAGGTTCGGACAGGGGGCGACGAGCAGTACTTC
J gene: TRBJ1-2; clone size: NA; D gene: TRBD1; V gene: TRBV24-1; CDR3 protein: CATSAGQGPLGGYTF; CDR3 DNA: TGTGCCACCAGTGCGGGACAGGGGCCGTTGGGGGGCTACACCTTC
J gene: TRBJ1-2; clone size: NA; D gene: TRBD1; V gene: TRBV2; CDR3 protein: CASSEGGTAYTF; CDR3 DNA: TGTGCCAGCAGTGAGGGCGGGACAGCTTACACCTTC
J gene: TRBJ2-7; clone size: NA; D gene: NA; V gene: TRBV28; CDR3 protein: CASLAGAENEQYF; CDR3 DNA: TGTGCCAGCCTCGCAGGGGCAGAAAACGAGCAGTACTTC
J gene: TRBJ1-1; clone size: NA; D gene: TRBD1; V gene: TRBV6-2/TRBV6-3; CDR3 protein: CASLSHRTGPYLAAFF; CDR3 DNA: TGTGCCAGCTTGAGCCACCGGACAGGGCCCTACCTAGCGGCTTTCTTT